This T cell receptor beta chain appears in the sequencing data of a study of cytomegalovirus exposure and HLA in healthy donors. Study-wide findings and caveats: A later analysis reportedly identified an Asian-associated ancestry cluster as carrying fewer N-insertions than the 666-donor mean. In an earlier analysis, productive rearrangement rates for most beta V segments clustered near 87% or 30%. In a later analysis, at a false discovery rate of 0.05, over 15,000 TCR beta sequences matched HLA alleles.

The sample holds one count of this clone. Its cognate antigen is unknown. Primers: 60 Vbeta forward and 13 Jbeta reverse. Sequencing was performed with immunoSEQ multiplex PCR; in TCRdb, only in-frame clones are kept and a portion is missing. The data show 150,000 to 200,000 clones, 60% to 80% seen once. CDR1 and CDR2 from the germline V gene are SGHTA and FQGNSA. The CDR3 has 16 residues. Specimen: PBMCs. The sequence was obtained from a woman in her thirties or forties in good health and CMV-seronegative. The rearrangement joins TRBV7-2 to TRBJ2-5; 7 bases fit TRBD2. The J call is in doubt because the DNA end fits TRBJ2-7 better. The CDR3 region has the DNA TGTGCCAGCAGCTTAGTAGGGACTACGTTTTCCTACGAGCAGTACTTC. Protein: CASSLVGTTFSYEQYF.